The 17 T cell receptor beta chains in this list originate from one sample, sequenced in a study of OX40 agonist ivuxolimab in advanced cancers. Assay: immunoSEQ multiplex PCR; the TCRdb copy retains only in-frame clones and omits some. The table records about 110,000 clones, around 90% of them present only once. The sample in question was CD4+ or CD8+ T cells sorted from blood, obtained in a trial of the OX40 agonist ivuxolimab. All receptors derive from an adult with an advanced solid tumor such as melanoma, head and neck, liver or kidney cancer.

The chain couples TRBV19 to TRBJ1-2, with D uncertain. Trimming removed 8 bases at V and 3 bases at J, with 13 bases between. CDR3 length: 13 amino acids. From germline, CDR1 is LNHDA and CDR2 SQIVND (reference sequence). The CDR3 sequence: CASQTHSDYGYTF. CDR3 DNA: TGTGCCAGTCAAACCCACAGCGACTATGGCTACACCTTC. The full variable domain, its missing parts supplied by reference TRBV19 and TRBJ1-2, is DGGITQSPKYLFRKEGQNVTLSCEQNLNHDAMYWYRQDPGQGLRLIYYSQIVNDFQKGDIAEGYSVSREKKESFPLTVTSAQKNPTAFYLCASQTHSDYGYTFGSGTRLTVV.

The V and J genes are TRBV7-8 and TRBJ1-5; D may be TRBD1 (5 bases). Germline CDR1 SGHVS, CDR2 FQNEAQ. V was shortened by 9 bases and J by 2 bases, with 14 bases between the two germline ends. The CDR3 runs to 14 residues. The chain's CDR3 is CASSEGTRNQPQHF. The CDR3 bases are TGTGCCAGTTCGGAGGGGACTCGCAATCAGCCCCAGCATTTT.

The chain has TRBV5-1 and TRBJ2-7; the match to TRBD1 covers 7 bases. Losses at the gene ends were 4 bases for V and 3 bases for J; bases not matched to a gene: 7. CDR3 length equals 14 residues. Per germline, CDR1 SGHRS and CDR2 YFSETQ. The CDR3, as DNA: TGCGCCAGCAGCAACCGCCGGGACAGCTACGAGCAGTACTTC. This encodes CASSNRRDSYEQYF. The full variable domain, in which reference TRBV5-1 and TRBJ2-7 provide the parts outside the CDR3, is KAGVTQTPRYLIKTRGQQVTLSCSPISGHRSVSWYQQTPGQGLQFLFEYFSETQRNKGNFPGRFSGRQFSNSRSEMNVSTLELGDSALYLCASSNRRDSYEQYFGPGTRLTVT.

The V gene is TRBV5-5, the J gene TRBJ2-1, with D uncertain. The ends were cut back, 5 bases at V and 9 bases at J, with 12 bases in the middle. The germline gives CDR1 SGHKS, CDR2 YYEKEE (reference sequence). This CDR3 comprises 12 residues. CDR3 DNA: TGTGCCAGCAGTTCACGGTCGGTTGAGCAGTTCTTC. Translating it yields CASSSRSVEQFF.

This chain's CDR3 is CASSPRLVQAGANVLTF. DNA for the CDR3: TGTGCCAGCAGCCCGAGACTAGTACAGGCTGGGGCCAACGTCCTGACTTTC. V gene TRBV9 combines with J gene TRBJ2-6, with D perhaps matching TRBD2 (6 bases). CDR3 size: 17 residues. Trimming removed 4 bases at V and 2 bases at J, with 16 bases between. Germline V gives CDR1 SGDLS, CDR2 YYNGEE. The full variable domain, rest sourced from reference TRBV9 and TRBJ2-6, is DSGVTQTPKHLITATGQRVTLRCSPRSGDLSVYWYQQSLDQGLQFLIQYYNGEERAKGNILERFSAQQFPDLHSELNLSSLELGDSALYFCASSPRLVQAGANVLTFGAGSRLTVL.

The chain employs TRBV6-1 and TRBJ1-1; D call uncertain. CDR3 length equals 13 residues. Germline V CDR1 and CDR2: MNHNS, SASEGT. Trimming removed 4 bases at V and 1 base at J, with 7 bases between. The CDR3, as DNA: TGTGCCAGCAGTGCTGCCCGGAACACTGAAGCTTTCTTT. This gives the protein CASSAARNTEAFF.

V usage is TRBV4-2 and J usage is TRBJ2-1, with TRBD2 matching over 12 bases. V shed 3 bases and J 7 bases; nucleotides not matched to a gene: 7. Germline CDR1 reads LGHNA; CDR2 reads YNFKEQ. The CDR3 consists of 16 residues. Here the CDR3 reads CASSQETSGSGNEQFF. In DNA form, the CDR3 reads TGTGCCAGCAGCCAGGAGACTAGCGGGAGCGGTAATGAGCAGTTCTTC.

The chain employs TRBV5-1 and TRBJ2-5; 9 bases are a match to TRBD1. Germline values: CDR1 SGHRS, CDR2 YFSETQ. The CDR3 spans 14 residues. The ends lost 0 bases at V and 4 bases at J; junction bases unmatched: 1. In nucleotides, the CDR3 is TGCGCCAGCAGCTTGGACAGGGGGCGAGAGACCCAGTACTTC. Its translation: CASSLDRGRETQYF. The entire variable domain, with the rest obtained from reference TRBV5-1 and TRBJ2-5, is as follows: KAGVTQTPRYLIKTRGQQVTLSCSPISGHRSVSWYQQTPGQGLQFLFEYFSETQRNKGNFPGRFSGRQFSNSRSEMNVSTLELGDSALYLCASSLDRGRETQYFGPGTRLLVL.

The CDR3 here is CASSPSDREYGYTF. The CDR3 DNA reads as TGTGCCAGCTCACCATCGGACAGGGAATATGGCTACACCTTC. J is TRBJ1-2 and V is TRBV18, with 8 bases aligning to TRBD1. The CDR3 runs to 14 residues. Germline CDR1 KGHSH, CDR2 LQKENI. After removal of 2 bases from V and 5 bases from J, the junction contained 4 bases not matched to a gene.

The rearrangement uses TRBV7-6 and TRBJ1-1; TRBD1 is a possible D gene (5 bases). V lost 5 bases, J lost 4 bases, and 8 bases lay in between. Germline V gene lookup returns CDR1 SGHVS and CDR2 FNYEAQ. The CDR3 consists of 12 residues. Here the CDR3 DNA reads TGTGCCAGCAGCCCGGGGGGCACTGAAGCTTTCTTT. Protein sequence: CASSPGGTEAFF.

The V and J genes are TRBV28 and TRBJ1-1, with D possibly TRBD1 on 6 matching bases. V shed 1 base and J shed 5 bases, with 11 bases lying between them. From germline, CDR1 is MDHEN and CDR2 SYDVKM. This CDR3 region has 14 residues. The CDR3 bases are TGTGCCAGCAGTTTATTCCGCAGGGGAACTGAAGCTTTCTTT. Translation: CASSLFRRGTEAFF.

This rearrangement joins TRBV9 to TRBJ2-1; weak D call: TRBD2 (5 bases). Trimming removed 3 bases at V and 4 bases at J, with 11 bases between. There are 14 residues in the CDR3. CDR1 SGDLS and CDR2 YYNGEE come from the germline V gene. Here the CDR3 reads CASSAEGVYNEQFF. The CDR3 DNA sequence: TGTGCCAGCAGCGCAGAGGGAGTTTACAATGAGCAGTTCTTC.

V and J are TRBV19 and TRBJ1-5; D remains unclear. Germline CDR1 LNHDA, CDR2 SQIVND (reference sequence). The CDR3 runs 14 residues. V was shortened by 7 bases and J by 4 bases, with 14 bases between the two germline ends. The CDR3 spells CASKGRQNNQPQHF. The CDR3 DNA is TGTGCCAGTAAAGGGAGGCAGAATAATCAGCCCCAGCATTTT. Filled out from reference TRBV19 and TRBJ1-5, the complete variable domain reads DGGITQSPKYLFRKEGQNVTLSCEQNLNHDAMYWYRQDPGQGLRLIYYSQIVNDFQKGDIAEGYSVSREKKESFPLTVTSAQKNPTAFYLCASKGRQNNQPQHFGDGTRLSIL.

The gene calls are TRBV7-6 and TRBJ1-5, with D unclear. The CDR3 totals 13 residues. Trimming left V 5 bases short and J 0 bases short, with 5 bases between. The germline gives CDR1 SGHVS, CDR2 FNYEAQ. CDR3 nucleotide sequence: TGTGCCAGCAGCCCGAGTAGCAATCAGCCCCAGCATTTT. This encodes CASSPSSNQPQHF. Drawing the rest from reference TRBV7-6 and TRBJ1-5, the complete variable domain is GAGVSQSPRYKVTKRGQDVALRCDPISGHVSLYWYRQALGQGPEFLTYFNYEAQQDKSGLPNDRFSAERPEGSISTLTIQRTEQRDSAMYRCASSPSSNQPQHFGDGTRLSIL.

The rearrangement joins TRBV10-3 to TRBJ2-3, with D perhaps matching TRBD2 (5 bases). This CDR3 has 14 residues. Trimming took off 3 bases at V and 4 bases at J, with 11 bases between the two ends. The germline gives CDR1 ENHRY, CDR2 SYGVKD. CDR3 protein: CAISDRGRADTQYF. CDR3 nucleotides: TGTGCCATCAGTGACCGCGGGCGGGCAGATACGCAGTATTTT.

This sequence joins TRBV28 and TRBJ1-5, with D maybe TRBD1 (5 bases). The CDR3 runs 11 residues. The V end lost 6 bases, the J end lost 5 bases, and 5 bases lay between the germline ends. From germline, CDR1 is MDHEN and CDR2 SYDVKM. In DNA form, the CDR3 reads TGTGCCAGCAGGGGGGATCAGCCCCAGCATTTT. Its protein is CASRGDQPQHF.

V usage is TRBV11-1 and J usage is TRBJ1-4; unclear D gene. This CDR3 region has 15 residues. Germline assignment: CDR1 SGHAT and CDR2 FQDESV (reference sequence). V was cut by 4 bases and J by 4 bases, with 13 bases left in between. CDR3 protein: CASSSTGAVNEKLFF. The CDR3 DNA is TGTGCCAGCAGCTCGACGGGAGCCGTTAATGAAAAACTGTTTTTT. Drawing the rest from reference TRBV11-1 and TRBJ1-4, the complete variable domain is EAEVAQSPRYKITEKSQAVAFWCDPISGHATLYWYRQILGQGPELLVQFQDESVVDDSQLPKDRFSAERLKGVDSTLKIQPAELGDSAMYLCASSSTGAVNEKLFFGSGTQLSVL.